These T cell receptor beta chains were read from a single sample in a study of T cells after yellow fever vaccination. TCRdb reprocessed the 5' RACE reads via MiXCR and lists one record per CDR3 protein. Of approximately 450,000 distinct CDR3 sequences listed, over 15% are singletons. This material consisted of PBMCs, taken before the yellow fever booster vaccination. The receptor set was obtained from a man aged 18-30 years who received the YFV17D yellow fever vaccine. Both conserved end residues are part of each CDR3. D genes are given only for firm matches. The size of a clone is reported for some rows only, either as once, few or many, or as a class for expanded clones.

v_gene: TRBV27
j_gene: TRBJ2-5
d_gene: TRBD1
abundance: -
CDR3nt: TGTGCCAGCAGTATACGGGGGACAGGGGGACAAGAGACCCAGTACTTC
CDR3aa: CASSIRGTGGQETQYF

v_gene: TRBV7-3
j_gene: TRBJ2-3
d_gene: -
abundance: -
CDR3nt: TGTGCCAGCAGCTTAATGGGGGCCGTGAGTACAGATACGCAGTATTTT
CDR3aa: CASSLMGAVSTDTQYF

v_gene: TRBV7-9
j_gene: TRBJ2-3
d_gene: -
abundance: -
CDR3nt: TGTGCCAGCAGCGTCCACAGGGTAGGAAGCACAGATACGCAGTATTTT
CDR3aa: CASSVHRVGSTDTQYF

v_gene: TRBV5-1
j_gene: TRBJ2-7
d_gene: TRBD1
abundance: few
CDR3nt: TGCGCCAGCAGGGGACAGGGGCGCTACGAGCAGTACTTC
CDR3aa: CASRGQGRYEQYF

v_gene: TRBV23-1
j_gene: TRBJ2-1
d_gene: -
abundance: -
CDR3nt: TGCGCCATCAACCGGGACCGTCAGTTCTTC
CDR3aa: CAINRDRQFF

v_gene: TRBV5-3
j_gene: TRBJ2-1
d_gene: -
abundance: few
CDR3nt: TGTGCCAGAAGCTTAGGGCCGGGGGGCAGCTCCTACAATGAGCAGTTCTTC
CDR3aa: CARSLGPGGSSYNEQFF

v_gene: TRBV12-3/TRBV12-4
j_gene: TRBJ2-3
d_gene: -
abundance: -
CDR3nt: TGTGCCAGCACCGAGGACAGACGCACAGATACGCAGTATTTT
CDR3aa: CASTEDRRTDTQYF

v_gene: TRBV6-5
j_gene: TRBJ2-5
d_gene: -
abundance: few
CDR3nt: TGTGCCAGCACCGACCAAGGAGAGACCCAGTACTTC
CDR3aa: CASTDQGETQYF

v_gene: TRBV7-2
j_gene: TRBJ2-2
d_gene: -
abundance: few
CDR3nt: TGTGCCAGCAGCTTAGTCGCCCCGTACATGGGGGATATAGCCGGGGAGCTGTTTTTT
CDR3aa: CASSLVAPYMGDIAGELFF

v_gene: TRBV7-9
j_gene: TRBJ2-1
d_gene: -
abundance: few
CDR3nt: TGTGCCAGCAGCTTATCCAGGGGGGGCTACAATGAGCAGTTCTTC
CDR3aa: CASSLSRGGYNEQFF

v_gene: TRBV10-2
j_gene: TRBJ2-7
d_gene: -
abundance: -
CDR3nt: TGCGCCAGCAGTGCCCCCGGACGGGGCACCTACGAGCAGTACTTC
CDR3aa: CASSAPGRGTYEQYF

v_gene: TRBV12-3/TRBV12-4
j_gene: TRBJ1-2
d_gene: -
abundance: few
CDR3nt: TGTGCCAGCAGTTTAGCCGCGGGAAAAGGGTATGGCTACACCTTC
CDR3aa: CASSLAAGKGYGYTF

v_gene: TRBV7-9
j_gene: TRBJ2-5
d_gene: TRBD2
abundance: -
CDR3nt: TGTGCCAGCACGGTAGCGGGGGGAGAGACCCAGTACTTC
CDR3aa: CASTVAGGETQYF

v_gene: TRBV5-1
j_gene: TRBJ1-1
d_gene: -
abundance: -
CDR3nt: TGCGCCAGCAGCACGGACAGTAACACTGAAGCTTTCTTT
CDR3aa: CASSTDSNTEAFF

v_gene: TRBV7-8
j_gene: TRBJ2-7
d_gene: -
abundance: -
CDR3nt: TGTGCCAGCAGCCTCCTTATCCTCAGGGAGAGAACCTACGAGCAGTACTTC
CDR3aa: CASSLLILRERTYEQYF

v_gene: TRBV18
j_gene: TRBJ1-5
d_gene: -
abundance: few
CDR3nt: TGTGCCAGCTCACCATCGATAAGCAATCAGCCCCAGCATTTT
CDR3aa: CASSPSISNQPQHF

v_gene: TRBV5-1
j_gene: TRBJ2-4
d_gene: -
abundance: -
CDR3nt: TGCGCCAGCAGCTTGGCAGGGTCAGCCAAAAACATTCAGTACTTC
CDR3aa: CASSLAGSAKNIQYF

v_gene: TRBV4-3
j_gene: TRBJ2-1
d_gene: TRBD2
abundance: few
CDR3nt: TGCGCCAGCAGCCCGGGGGGACCCGAGAGGCCCCATGAGCAGTTCTTC
CDR3aa: CASSPGGPERPHEQFF

v_gene: TRBV5-1
j_gene: TRBJ2-5
d_gene: TRBD2
abundance: -
CDR3nt: TGCGCCAGCAGCTTGGTTGCGGGGGGAACTCAAGAGACCCAGTACTTC
CDR3aa: CASSLVAGGTQETQYF

v_gene: TRBV12-3/TRBV12-4
j_gene: TRBJ2-5
d_gene: -
abundance: few
CDR3nt: TGTGCCAGCAGTTCGACGGCAGGGAGTGGTGAGACCCAGTACTTC
CDR3aa: CASSSTAGSGETQYF

v_gene: TRBV5-1
j_gene: TRBJ2-3
d_gene: -
abundance: -
CDR3nt: TGCGCCAGCAGCTCCGACTCGGGGCCCACAGATACGCAGTATTTT
CDR3aa: CASSSDSGPTDTQYF

v_gene: TRBV6-5
j_gene: TRBJ1-2
d_gene: -
abundance: -
CDR3nt: TGTGCCAGCAGTTACTCCGGGCAGGGCTATGGCTACACCTTC
CDR3aa: CASSYSGQGYGYTF

v_gene: TRBV9
j_gene: TRBJ2-2
d_gene: -
abundance: -
CDR3nt: TGTGCCAGCAGCGCGGCCCTGACCGGGGAGCTGTTTTTT
CDR3aa: CASSAALTGELFF

v_gene: TRBV7-9
j_gene: TRBJ2-6
d_gene: -
abundance: -
CDR3nt: TGTGCCAGCAGCTTAGTTCACGGGGTCTCGGGGGCCTCTGGGGCCAACGTCCTGACTTTC
CDR3aa: CASSLVHGVSGASGANVLTF

v_gene: TRBV20-1
j_gene: TRBJ1-1
d_gene: -
abundance: few
CDR3nt: TGCAGTGCTAGTTCGGCCCTCGGGGAGTTTGAAGCTTTCTTT
CDR3aa: CSASSALGEFEAFF

v_gene: TRBV10-3
j_gene: TRBJ2-7
d_gene: TRBD1
abundance: -
CDR3nt: TGTGCCATCAGTGGGACAGGGAACGACGAGCAGTACTTC
CDR3aa: CAISGTGNDEQYF

v_gene: TRBV6-5
j_gene: TRBJ1-6
d_gene: -
abundance: few
CDR3nt: TGTGCCAGCAGTTACGGACCGAATTCACCCCTCCACTTT
CDR3aa: CASSYGPNSPLHF

v_gene: TRBV5-1
j_gene: TRBJ1-2
d_gene: TRBD1
abundance: few
CDR3nt: TGCGCCAGCAGCTCACCAGTAAGACAGGGCCAAGGAGTGGGCTACACCTTC
CDR3aa: CASSSPVRQGQGVGYTF

v_gene: TRBV20-1
j_gene: TRBJ1-6
d_gene: -
abundance: many
CDR3nt: TGCAGTGCTAGAGACCCGCGTGCCCTCCACTTT
CDR3aa: CSARDPRALHF

v_gene: TRBV5-5
j_gene: TRBJ1-5
d_gene: -
abundance: -
CDR3nt: TGTGCCAGCAGCTCTGATCGACGGACGAATCAGCCCCAGCATTTT
CDR3aa: CASSSDRRTNQPQHF

v_gene: TRBV7-9
j_gene: TRBJ1-5
d_gene: TRBD1
abundance: -
CDR3nt: TGTGCCAGCAGGGGTGGACAGGAGAGTCAGCCCCAGCATTTT
CDR3aa: CASRGGQESQPQHF

v_gene: TRBV18
j_gene: TRBJ1-2
d_gene: -
abundance: many
CDR3nt: TGTGCCAGCTCACCAACCGGACAGATGAACTATGGCTACACCTTC
CDR3aa: CASSPTGQMNYGYTF

v_gene: TRBV5-1
j_gene: TRBJ1-2
d_gene: TRBD1
abundance: few
CDR3nt: TGCGCCAGCAGATGGGACAGGGGGCGCAGCACCTTC
CDR3aa: CASRWDRGRSTF

v_gene: TRBV20-1
j_gene: TRBJ1-2
d_gene: -
abundance: many
CDR3nt: TGCAGTGCTAGAGGGGGCAGGCATAACTATGGCTACACCTTC
CDR3aa: CSARGGRHNYGYTF

v_gene: TRBV20-1
j_gene: TRBJ2-5
d_gene: TRBD1
abundance: -
CDR3nt: TGCAGTGCTAGAGTTGGGACAGGGGGAGAGACCCAGTACTTC
CDR3aa: CSARVGTGGETQYF

v_gene: TRBV29-1
j_gene: TRBJ1-1
d_gene: TRBD1
abundance: few
CDR3nt: TGCAGCGTTGTACCAGGGGGCACTGAAGCTTTCTTT
CDR3aa: CSVVPGGTEAFF

v_gene: TRBV4-2
j_gene: TRBJ2-2
d_gene: TRBD2
abundance: few
CDR3nt: TGTGCCAGCAGCCAAGAGGCAAGCGGGGGGGCCACCGGGGAGCTGTTTTTT
CDR3aa: CASSQEASGGATGELFF

v_gene: TRBV7-2
j_gene: TRBJ2-5
d_gene: -
abundance: -
CDR3nt: TGTGCCAGCATCTCGAGGGGTAGGGGAGAGACCCAGTACTTC
CDR3aa: CASISRGRGETQYF

v_gene: TRBV6-5
j_gene: TRBJ1-3
d_gene: -
abundance: few
CDR3nt: TGTGCCAGCACCTCCGAGGGGGGGAGAAACACCATATATTTT
CDR3aa: CASTSEGGRNTIYF

v_gene: TRBV20-1
j_gene: TRBJ1-5
d_gene: -
abundance: few
CDR3nt: TGCAGTGCTAGAGAGAGGGTCGGATGGGAGGGCAATCAGCCCCAGCATTTT
CDR3aa: CSARERVGWEGNQPQHF

v_gene: TRBV7-9
j_gene: TRBJ2-7
d_gene: -
abundance: -
CDR3nt: TGTGCCAGCAGCTTTACGATCTACGAGCAGTACTTC
CDR3aa: CASSFTIYEQYF

v_gene: TRBV12-3/TRBV12-4
j_gene: TRBJ1-6
d_gene: -
abundance: -
CDR3nt: TGTGCCAGCACCTCAGTGGATGGGGACTCACCCCTCCACTTT
CDR3aa: CASTSVDGDSPLHF

v_gene: TRBV5-1
j_gene: TRBJ2-7
d_gene: -
abundance: -
CDR3nt: TGCGCCAGCAGCTTCCACCGGACCGGGCACAGGGAGCAGTACTTC
CDR3aa: CASSFHRTGHREQYF

v_gene: TRBV20-1
j_gene: TRBJ1-6
d_gene: TRBD1
abundance: many
CDR3nt: TGCAGTGCTGCGGGACAGGCCCCCATATCCCTCCACTTT
CDR3aa: CSAAGQAPISLHF

v_gene: TRBV9
j_gene: TRBJ2-2
d_gene: -
abundance: few
CDR3nt: TGTGCCAGCAGCGCCACACTTACCTTCACCGGGGAGCTGTTTTTT
CDR3aa: CASSATLTFTGELFF

v_gene: TRBV7-9
j_gene: TRBJ2-5
d_gene: -
abundance: many
CDR3nt: TGTGCCAGCAGCTTAGCGCCCCTGAGCGGACGAGAGACCCAGTACTTC
CDR3aa: CASSLAPLSGRETQYF

v_gene: TRBV5-4
j_gene: TRBJ1-1
d_gene: TRBD1
abundance: -
CDR3nt: TGTGCCAGCAGCTTCCTCTCTACAGGGGGTACGGCTTTCTTT
CDR3aa: CASSFLSTGGTAFF

v_gene: TRBV6-5
j_gene: TRBJ2-2
d_gene: TRBD1
abundance: few
CDR3nt: TGTGCCAGCAGGAGGGACCGGGACAGGGCTAACGGGGAGCTGTTTTTT
CDR3aa: CASRRDRDRANGELFF